The 6 T cell receptor beta chains below all came from one sample that was sequenced in a study of response to subunit inactivated influenza vaccine. TCRdb independently ran MiXCR on the RT-PCR reads; one entry per CDR3 protein. Of about 620,000 distinct CDR3 sequences listed, about 11% are singletons. The same data also contributed to another study, on T cells expressing NK-cell markers. This second report adds: 5'RACE template switching with UMIs produced the TCR beta cDNA.

The sample was PBMCs from blood, taken on the day of vaccination. These receptors originate from a man in his fifties or sixties who received an inactivated influenza vaccine.

This clonotype was seen a handful of times. V usage is TRBV6-1 and J usage is TRBJ2-3; possible D gene TRBD1, 5 bases. With 8 bases removed from V and 2 bases from J, the gap between germline ends came to 11 bases. This CDR3 is 13 amino acids long. Germline CDR1 reads MNHNS; CDR2 reads SASEGT. The CDR3: CASRQLVTDTQYF. The CDR3 DNA sequence: TGTGCCAGCCGACAGCTAGTCACAGATACGCAGTATTTT.

This chain joins TRBV25-1 and TRBJ2-3; D may be TRBD2 (6 bases). The V gene's germline CDR1 is MGHDK and CDR2 SYGVNS. Trimming stripped 4 bases from V and 0 bases from J, with 11 bases between. This CDR3 is 15 amino acids long. CDR3 nucleotide sequence: TGTGCCAGCAGTGTTAGCGGAAGTAGCACAGATACGCAGTATTTT. Translating gives CASSVSGSSTDTQYF.

In its sample, this clonotype was seen many times. V usage is TRBV12-3 or TRBV12-4 and J usage is TRBJ1-2; TRBD1 agrees at 9 bases. This CDR3 comprises 13 residues. Trimming at V came to 10 bases and at J to 4 bases, leaving 7 bases not matched to a gene. The chain's CDR3 is CATSPGQGYGYTF. CDR3 nucleotides: TGTGCCACCTCACCGGGACAGGGCTATGGCTACACCTTC.

The table lists this clonotype with many counts. This chain links TRBV7-9 with TRBJ2-3; 8 nucleotides agree with TRBD2. The CDR3 runs to 15 residues. Germline assignment: CDR1 SEHNR and CDR2 FQNEAQ (reference sequence). The ends lost 4 bases at V and 2 bases at J; junction bases unmatched: 5. CDR3 amino acids: CASSSGLDYTDTQYF. DNA for the CDR3: TGTGCCAGCAGCTCGGGACTAGATTACACAGATACGCAGTATTTT.

This clonotype was observed a handful of times. CDR3 sequence (DNA): TGTGCCAGCAGCCAAGCTTGGATTCAGTACTTC. Its translation: CASSQAWIQYF. The chain joins TRBV3-1 to TRBJ2-4, with D unclear. Germline CDR1 is LGHDT and CDR2 is YNNKEL (reference sequence). V was pared by 1 base and J by 10 bases, with 5 bases between. This CDR3 spans 11 amino acids.

This rearrangement joins TRBV5-1 to TRBJ1-2; D is possibly TRBD1 (6 bases). The CDR3 totals 15 residues. Germline CDR1 is SGHRS and CDR2 is YFSETQ. The V end lost 0 bases, the J end lost 3 bases, and 12 bases lay between the germline ends. The DNA of the CDR3 is TGCGCCAGCAGCTTGGCCAGGCAGGGGTACTATGGCTACACCTTC. Its protein is CASSLARQGYYGYTF.